One sample yielded the 32 T cell receptor beta chains listed below, sequenced in a study of metastatic and nonmetastatic thyroid tumors. Not a single patient had been given any form of treatment at any point before undergoing thyroid surgery. TCRdb recomputed clones from the PCR reads via MiXCR. Altogether about 45,000 clones are present, 4% being singletons, with the ten largest covering 7.5% to 10%. Sequences were obtained from blood. The source is a female donor with papillary thyroid cancer or a benign thyroid nodule (not recorded which). Some clones in this sample may be carry-over from other donors' samples.

This clone has at least ten counts. The chain uses TRBV4-1 and TRBJ2-5, with D unresolved. CDR1 is MGHRA and CDR2 is YSYEKL in the germline V gene. V dropped 0 bases and J dropped 5 bases, with 13 bases sitting between them. This CDR3 has 15 residues. The CDR3 is CASSQDGQAGETQYF. CDR3 DNA sequence: TGCGCCAGCAGCCAAGATGGTCAGGCTGGGGAGACCCAGTACTTC.

This clone was seen a handful of times. With a much larger clone just one base away, this may be a read error. The rearrangement joins TRBV7-7 to TRBJ2-1; 8 bases agree with TRBD1. Germline V gives CDR1 SSHAT, CDR2 FNYEAQ (reference sequence). The CDR3 is 15 amino acids. Written as DNA, the CDR3 is TGTGCTAGCAGCTTAGGGGCAGGGGGCCGCAATGAGCAGTTCTTC. Protein product: CASSLGAGGRNEQFF.

The rearrangement links TRBV7-8 to TRBJ2-5; no clear D. CDR3 size: 13 residues. The germline V and J ends were trimmed by 7 bases and 1 base, with 10 bases remaining between them. Germline V gene data show CDR1 as SGHVS and CDR2 as FQNEAQ. The CDR3 region is CASTPGRQETQYF. CDR3 DNA: TGTGCCAGCACCCCGGGCCGCCAAGAGACCCAGTACTTC.

On this clone itself: The junction shows a germline mismatch at one end, possibly a read error. This chain connects TRBV6-4 to TRBJ2-3, with D perhaps matching TRBD2 (6 bases). Per the germline V gene, CDR1 is MRHNA and CDR2 is SNTAGT. CDR3 length: 13 residues. The CDR3 DNA follows: TGTGCCAGCACTGACGGGAGCACAGATAGGCAATATTTT. Protein product: CASTDGSTDRQYF.

The sample holds many counts of this clone. This chain joins TRBV28 and TRBJ2-7, with 11 bases that match TRBD2. CDR1 is MDHEN, CDR2 SYDVKM, per germline. The CDR3 length is 15 residues. After removal of 5 bases from V and 4 bases from J, the junction contained 7 bases not matched to a gene. In DNA form, the CDR3 reads TGTGCCAGCAGTAGACTAGCGGGGTTATCTTACGAGCAGTACTTC. Protein: CASSRLAGLSYEQYF.

This clone is labeled medium-sized (0.01 to 0.1%). CDR3 residues: CASSEGLAGPYEQYF. DNA for the CDR3: TGTGCCAGCAGTGAAGGACTAGCGGGACCGTACGAGCAGTACTTC. V gene TRBV6-1 combines with J gene TRBJ2-7, with 11 positions matching TRBD2. Germline V gene lookup returns CDR1 MNHNS and CDR2 SASEGT. This CDR3 spans 15 amino acids. The trim removed 1 base at V and 4 bases at J, leaving 3 bases unmatched.

This clone occurred many times. The same CDR3 arises from other DNA sequences in this sample as well. This sequence joins TRBV10-2 and TRBJ1-6, with D possibly TRBD1 on 5 matching bases. Germline CDR1 WSHSY, CDR2 SAAADI. Trimming stripped 7 bases from V and 1 base from J, with 20 bases between. This CDR3 spans 18 amino acids. This CDR3 is CASTRGPVSGSYNSPLHF. Here the CDR3 DNA reads TGCGCCAGCACCCGGGGACCGGTCAGTGGGTCCTATAATTCACCCCTCCACTTT.

This clone was found many times. The chain has TRBV5-1 and TRBJ2-7; TRBD2 matches at 7 bases. The CDR3 totals 15 residues. CDR1 and CDR2 (germline): SGHRS, YFSETQ. The V gene end was trimmed by 1 base and the J gene end by 2 bases; junction bases not matched to a gene: 6. The DNA for the CDR3 is TGCGCCAGCAGCTTGACACTAGCGATCACCTACGAGCAGTACTTC. This encodes CASSLTLAITYEQYF.

This clone appeared many times. It may be a read error: a sequence one base away is much more abundant. In the same sample, other DNA sequences code for this CDR3. The rearrangement joins TRBV19 to TRBJ2-1; the match to TRBD2 covers 16 bases. Germline CDR1 reads LNHDA; CDR2 reads SQIVND (reference sequence). The CDR3 runs to 18 residues. After removal of 5 bases from V and 7 bases from J, the junction contained 11 bases not matched to a gene. In nucleotides, the CDR3 is TGTGCCAGTAGTCTCACACCGGGACTAGCGGGGGGGCTTAATGAGCAGTTCTTC. Translation gives CASSLTPGLAGGLNEQFF.

This clone was counted many times. The chain uses TRBV10-3 and TRBJ1-1; unclear D gene. CDR3 length: 12 residues. CDR1 is ENHRY, CDR2 SYGVKD, per germline. V was cut by 0 bases and J by 8 bases, with 7 bases left in between. DNA for the CDR3: TGTGCCATCAGTGAGTCAGGGAGAGAAGCTTTCTTT. Amino acids: CAISESGREAFF.

This clone is deemed medium-sized. The CDR3 region has the DNA TGTGCCAGCACTAAAGAGGGGACAGATACGCAGTATTTT. This sequence encodes CASTKEGTDTQYF. The chain links TRBV6-1 to TRBJ2-3, with D perhaps assigned TRBD1 or TRBD2 (5 bases each). This CDR3 contains 13 residues. Deletions cut 7 bases from V and 3 bases from J, with 11 bases between. The germline CDR1 and CDR2 sequences are MNHNS and SASEGT.

This clone was recorded many times. This may be a read error: a much more frequent sequence differs by one nucleotide. V gene TRBV6-1 combines with J gene TRBJ1-3; D uncertain. The CDR3 length is 15 residues. Per germline, CDR1 MNHNS and CDR2 SASEGT. In DNA, the CDR3 is TGTGCCAGCAGTGCGACTGGTTTCTTTGGAAACGCCATATATTTT. Translating gives CASSATGFFGNAIYF.

The CDR3 bases are TGTGCCAGCATCCATACGACAGGGAGATCTCACTATGGCTACACCTTC. Its protein is CASIHTTGRSHYGYTF. The rearrangement links TRBV7-9 to TRBJ1-2; 7 bases are shared with TRBD1. V lost 7 bases to trimming and J lost 3 bases; unmatched junction nucleotides: 14. The CDR3 contains 16 residues. Germline CDR1 reads SEHNR; CDR2 reads FQNEAQ (reference sequence).

This clone was seen ten or more times. The sample has other DNA sequences that encode this CDR3 too. The chain uses TRBV24-1 and TRBJ2-4; 9 nucleotides align to TRBD1. The CDR3 length is 16 residues. Germline lookup yields CDR1 KGHDR and CDR2 SFDVKD. Trimming cost V 4 bases and J 5 bases; bases outside gene matches: 8. CDR3 amino acids: CATSESGTGWQNIQYF. The CDR3 region has the DNA TGTGCCACCAGTGAGTCCGGGACAGGGTGGCAAAACATTCAGTACTTC.

In this sample, this clone turned up many times. The chain joins TRBV24-1 to TRBJ2-1; TRBD1 agrees at 8 bases. The CDR3 has 15 residues. The junction had 6 bases not matched to a gene; V was cut back by 1 base and J by 8 bases. CDR1 is KGHDR, CDR2 SFDVKD, per germline. For the CDR3, the DNA is TGTGCCACCAGTGATTTTCAGGGGGCAACGGATGAGCAGTTCTTC. Translated: CATSDFQGATDEQFF.

This clone was counted many times. The chain combines TRBV6-5 with TRBJ2-5; 16 bases agree with TRBD2. Trimming took 0 bases from V and 1 from J; bases not matched to a gene: 5. The germline gives CDR1 MNHEY, CDR2 SVGAGI. The CDR3 contains 19 residues. CDR3 in DNA: TGTGCCAGCAGTTACTCGGGACTAGCGGGAGGGCCTTCCCAAGAGACCCAGTACTTC. It specifies CASSYSGLAGGPSQETQYF.

The rearrangement joins TRBV2 to TRBJ2-1; 12 bases agree with TRBD2. In germline, CDR1 is SNHLY, CDR2 FYNNEI. V shed 10 bases and J 9 bases; nucleotides not matched to a gene: 22. The CDR3 is made up of 18 amino acids. The CDR3 bases are TGTGCCACCCCGGAACAGGGGTCTTCGACTAGCGGGAGAGGTGAGCAGTTCTTC. Translated, it gives CATPEQGSSTSGRGEQFF.

There are a few counts of this clone. The missing conserved phenylalanine or tryptophan at the end of this CDR3 makes a read error likely. V is TRBV14 and J is TRBJ2-1; TRBD2 might be the D (6 bases). Germline CDR1 is SGHDN and CDR2 is FVKESK. CDR3 length: 16 residues. CDR3 nucleotide sequence: TGTGCCAGCATCCAAGGAGCGGGCGCTTGGGTTGATGAGCAGTTCCTC. Protein product: CASIQGAGAWVDEQFL.

This clone was observed many times. This chain connects TRBV24-1 to TRBJ2-1; maybe TRBD1 (5 bases). Germline loops: CDR1 KGHDR, CDR2 SFDVKD. This CDR3 spans 15 amino acids. The germline V and J ends were trimmed by 1 base and 4 bases, with 10 bases remaining between them. The CDR3 reads CATSDLRGEYNEQFF. In DNA, the CDR3 is TGTGCCACCAGTGATTTAAGGGGTGAATACAATGAGCAGTTCTTC.

Within the sample, this clone is medium-sized. The chain couples TRBV6-1 to TRBJ2-1; TRBD2 agrees at 13 bases. The CDR3 loop spans 16 amino acids. V lost 5 bases, J lost 8 bases, and 9 bases stayed unmatched. Germline V CDR1 and CDR2: MNHNS, SASEGT. The DNA of the CDR3 is TGTGCCAGCAGTAAATGGACTAGCGGGAGTAGGGATGAGCAGTTCTTC. It is translated as CASSKWTSGSRDEQFF.

This clone was seen at least ten times. V is TRBV20-1 and J is TRBJ1-4; a weak D match, TRBD1 (6 bases). Germline lookup yields CDR1 DFQATT and CDR2 SNEGSKA (reference sequence). This CDR3 is 14 amino acids long. V lost 3 bases to trimming and J lost 8 bases, with 16 bases between them. CDR3 loop: CSASEGGGNEKLFF. In DNA form, the CDR3 reads TGCAGTGCTAGCGAAGGGGGAGGTAACGAAAAACTGTTTTTT.

This chain connects TRBV7-9 to TRBJ2-1, with D hard to call. The CDR3 contains 11 residues. Trimming stripped 5 bases from V and 9 bases from J, with 8 bases between. CDR1 and CDR2 from the germline V gene are SEHNR and FQNEAQ (reference sequence). DNA of the CDR3: TGTGCCAGCAGCCTTTTGGGTGAGCAGTTCTTC. Translation: CASSLLGEQFF.

This clone has ten or more counts. V is TRBV11-2 and J is TRBJ1-4; no clear D. The CDR3 length is 14 residues. CDR1 is SGHAT, CDR2 FQNNGV, per germline. V lost 2 bases and J 6 bases, leaving 10 bases between the germline ends. The CDR3 DNA follows: TGTGCCAGCAGCTTAATGTCAGACGATGAAAAACTGTTTTTT. This sequence encodes CASSLMSDDEKLFF.

This clone has just a few counts. This sequence joins TRBV3-1 and TRBJ1-1; 7 bases fit TRBD1. Trimming took 4 bases from V and 2 from J; bases not matched to a gene: 7. The CDR3 length is 15 residues. Germline V gene sequence: CDR1 LGHDT, CDR2 YNNKEL (reference sequence). CDR3 sequence: CASSPPRGVNTEAFF. The CDR3 coding sequence is TGTGCCAGCAGCCCACCCAGGGGGGTTAACACTGAAGCTTTCTTT. Together with reference TRBV3-1 and TRBJ1-1, the CDR3 gives the full variable domain: DTAVSQTPKYLVTQMGNDKSIKCEQNLGHDTMYWYKQDSKKFLKIMFSYNNKELIINETVPNRFSPKSPDKAHLNLHINSLELGDSAVYFCASSPPRGVNTEAFFGQGTRLTVV.

Only a few counts were recorded for this clone. The chain is built from TRBV2 and TRBJ1-4; a weak D match, TRBD1 (5 bases). The germline CDR1 and CDR2 sequences are SNHLY and FYNNEI. The CDR3 runs to 14 residues. V lost 3 bases to trimming and J lost 5 bases, with 10 bases between them. CDR3 nucleotide sequence: TGTGCCAGCAGTGACGGGCAGGGAAATGAAAAACTGTTTTTT. This codes for CASSDGQGNEKLFF.

The chain is built from TRBV10-1 and TRBJ1-5, with D unresolved. Germline V gene sequence: CDR1 WNHNN, CDR2 SYGVQD (reference sequence). Between the trimmed V and J ends, which lost 4 bases and 3 bases, there was a span of 7 bases. This CDR3 comprises 13 residues. CDR3 region: CASSGSPNQPQHF. CDR3 nucleotide sequence: TGCGCCAGCAGTGGCTCTCCCAATCAGCCCCAGCATTTT.

The sample holds many counts of this clone. This chain uses TRBV4-2 with TRBJ2-3, with 7 bases fitting TRBD2. The CDR3 contains 16 residues. The V and J ends lost 0 bases and 3 bases, in that order; junction bases with no gene match: 6. The germline V gene has CDR1 LGHNA and CDR2 YNFKEQ. The chain's CDR3 is CASSQEWRGGTDTQYF. In DNA, the CDR3 is TGTGCCAGCAGCCAAGAGTGGAGGGGAGGGACAGATACGCAGTATTTT.

In this sample, this clone turned up many times. This chain uses TRBV5-1 with TRBJ2-3; 7 bases are shared with TRBD2. The junction had 8 bases not matched to a gene; V was cut back by 0 bases and J by 1 base. The CDR3 runs 17 residues. CDR1 SGHRS and CDR2 YFSETQ come from the germline V gene. The CDR3 nucleotides are TGCGCCAGCAGCTTGGGTCTAGGCGGGAGCCGCACAGATACGCAGTATTTT. This gives the protein CASSLGLGGSRTDTQYF.

The chain carries TRBV20-1 and TRBJ2-1, with D perhaps TRBD1 (5 bases). The CDR3 covers 16 residues. V was shortened by 8 bases and J by 4 bases, with 24 bases between the two germline ends. From germline, CDR1 is DFQATT and CDR2 SNEGSKA (reference sequence). This CDR3 is CSLKPRMGLGYNEQFF. The CDR3 DNA reads TGCAGTCTCAAACCACGGATGGGGCTCGGGTACAATGAGCAGTTCTTC.

This chain uses TRBV6-2 or TRBV6-3 with TRBJ1-2; 8 positions match TRBD1. Germline lookup yields CDR1 MNHEY and CDR2 SVGEGT. CDR3 size: 15 residues. Trimming cost V 6 bases and J 2 bases; bases outside gene matches: 8. The CDR3 sequence is CASRGRQGINYGYTF. CDR3 in DNA: TGTGCCAGCAGGGGACGACAGGGGATAAACTATGGCTACACCTTC.

The chain joins TRBV19 to TRBJ2-2; the match to TRBD2 covers 11 bases. This CDR3 contains 16 residues. The J segment lost 5 bases and the V segment lost 3 bases, leaving 5 bases of the junction unmatched. Per the germline V gene, CDR1 is LNHDA and CDR2 is SQIVND (reference sequence). CDR3 DNA sequence: TGTGCCAGTAGTATGCCTAGCGGGAGGTCTACCGGGGAGCTGTTTTTT. Translating it yields CASSMPSGRSTGELFF. Complete variable domain (other parts from reference TRBV19 and TRBJ2-2): DGGITQSPKYLFRKEGQNVTLSCEQNLNHDAMYWYRQDPGQGLRLIYYSQIVNDFQKGDIAEGYSVSREKKESFPLTVTSAQKNPTAFYLCASSMPSGRSTGELFFGEGSRLTVL.

The chain joins TRBV15 to TRBJ2-7; 10 nucleotides match TRBD1. J was trimmed by 4 bases and V by 3 bases; bases with no gene match: 9. CDR3 length: 16 residues. In germline, CDR1 is LNHNV, CDR2 YYDKDF (reference sequence). The chain's CDR3 is CATSSGSTGGKYEQYF. As DNA, the CDR3 is TGTGCCACCAGCAGCGGTTCGACAGGGGGCAAGTACGAGCAGTACTTC. The full variable domain, completed using reference TRBV15 and TRBJ2-7, is DAMVIQNPRYQVTQFGKPVTLSCSQTLNHNVMYWYQQKSSQAPKLLFHYYDKDFNNEADTPDNFQSRRPNTSFCFLDIRSPGLGDTAMYLCATSSGSTGGKYEQYFGPGTRLTVT.